This T cell receptor (beta chain) appears in the sequencing data of a study of cytomegalovirus exposure and HLA in healthy donors. The donors were part of the roughly 120-subject validation cohort, which stood apart from the approximately 670-subject first cohort. Sequenced by immunoSEQ multiplex PCR; TCRdb stores in-frame clones only, minus some. Here the sample spans more than 110,000 clones, almost 85% being singletons. On this clone itself: As yet, its antigen is unknown.

This CDR3 has 15 residues. Germline V CDR1 and CDR2: SGDLS, YYNGEE. The junction had 7 bases not matched to a gene; V was cut back by 3 bases and J by 4 bases. Study findings and constraints: Confirmation was obtained in vitro that a few CMV-associated chains are specific for CMV antigens. Cytomegalovirus-associated status was assigned to roughly 160 TCR beta chains.

This chain links TRBV9 with TRBJ1-2, with 9 bases fitting TRBD1. The sequence derives from a woman in her twenties or thirties in good health and CMV-seronegative. Sequencing was done on a sample of PBMCs. The CDR3 region has the DNA TGTGCCAGCAGCGAGAGGGGACAGGGAGGCTATGGCTACACCTTC. This encodes CASSERGQGGYGYTF.